This T cell receptor beta chain is from a study of T-cell reconstitution after alpha-beta-depleted transplantation in children (dated by TCRdb to 2016 to 2018). In terms of the full investigation: Using TCR repertoire profiling, the study followed T-cell immune reconstitution in a quantitative way in children after TCRalphabeta/CD19-depleted allogeneic hematopoietic cell transplantation. Overall study outcomes, separate from this receptor: Over subsequent months, a decline in hyperexpanded clone frequencies was noted, and after one year, T-cell counts and TCRbeta diversity were mostly ascribed to newly produced T cells. Apparently early alphabetaT-cell count recovery about two months after transplant reportedly relied on only several hundred rapidly expanded clones derived from non-depleted graft cells. In some patients, the high TCRbeta diversity seen at day 60 was put down to recipient T cells and intrathymic progenitors that had survived conditioning.

The CDR3, cysteine through phenylalanine, is 14 amino acids long. Just the 42-base CDR3 DNA is kept, in frame starting at base 1. V is cut by 3 bases and J by 10 bases, and the space between the germline ends is 16 bases. CDR1 and CDR2, per the germline V gene, are SGHRS and YFSETQ. Libraries were built with PCR. The reads were generated on an Illumina HiSeq 2500. Molecular barcoding was employed in the preparation of TCR libraries, with unique molecular identifiers being used to normalize TCRbeta repertoire quantification. The public reads were reprocessed in TCRdb via fastp at Q25 and MiXCR, keeping in-frame beta chains. Merged by CDR3 protein, the rows form single entries marked with the most common genes and DNA. The sample has about a million distinct CDR3 sequences on record, about 29% of them singletons. The ten largest clones add up to 25% to 35% of the sample. The sample's treatment or condition label, in plain terms: allogeneic hematopoietic cell transplantation with graft depleted of TCRalphabeta T cells and CD19 B cells. Transplant recipients were children who received TCRalphabeta/CD19-depleted allogeneic hematopoietic cell grafts.

This clonotype has more than one count but fewer than ten. Its antigen remains unidentified. Per-nucleotide qualities are absent, and no much larger clonotype sits a single base away. The sequences come from PBMCs, mostly from graft donor cells, collected 360 days after TCRalphabeta/CD19-depleted stem cell transplant. The chain is encoded by TRBV5-1 joined to TRBJ1-4, with TRBD1 perhaps the D gene, on 5 matching bases. This clonotype was sampled from a boy less than two years old who had a stem cell transplant for SCID, so the T cells may come from the graft donor. The DNA reads TGCGCCAGCAGCTCGACAGACGTTGTCGGAAAACTGTTTTTT. This is translated as CASSSTDVVGKLFF. The CDR3, completed at both ends by the reference TRBV5-1 and TRBJ1-4 genes, gives the full variable domain KAGVTQTPRYLIKTRGQQVTLSCSPISGHRSVSWYQQTPGQGLQFLFEYFSETQRNKGNFPGRFSGRQFSNSRSEMNVSTLELGDSALYLCASSSTDVVGKLFFGSGTQLSVL.